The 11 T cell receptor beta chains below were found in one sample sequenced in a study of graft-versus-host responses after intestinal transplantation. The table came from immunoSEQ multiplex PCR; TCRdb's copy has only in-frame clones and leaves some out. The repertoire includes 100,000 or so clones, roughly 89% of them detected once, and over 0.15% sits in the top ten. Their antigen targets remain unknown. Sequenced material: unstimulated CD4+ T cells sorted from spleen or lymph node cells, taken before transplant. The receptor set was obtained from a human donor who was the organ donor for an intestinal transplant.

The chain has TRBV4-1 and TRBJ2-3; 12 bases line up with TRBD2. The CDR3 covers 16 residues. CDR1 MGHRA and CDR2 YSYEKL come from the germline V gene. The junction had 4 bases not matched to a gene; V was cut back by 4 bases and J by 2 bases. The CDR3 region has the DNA TGCGCCAGCAGCCCCGGACTAGCGGGATTCACAGATACGCAGTATTTT. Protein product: CASSPGLAGFTDTQYF.

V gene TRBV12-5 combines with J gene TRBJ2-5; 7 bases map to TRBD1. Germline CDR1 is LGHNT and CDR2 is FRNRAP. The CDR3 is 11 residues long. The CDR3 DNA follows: TGTGACCGGGACAGTCAAGAGACCCAGTACTTC. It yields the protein CDRDSQETQYF. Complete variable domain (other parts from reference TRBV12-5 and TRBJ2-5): DARVTQTPRHKVTEMGQEVTMRCQPILGHNTVFWYRQTMMQGLELLAYFRNRAPLDDSGMPKDRFSAEMPDATLATLKIQPSEPRDSAVYFCDRDSQETQYFGPGTRLLVL.

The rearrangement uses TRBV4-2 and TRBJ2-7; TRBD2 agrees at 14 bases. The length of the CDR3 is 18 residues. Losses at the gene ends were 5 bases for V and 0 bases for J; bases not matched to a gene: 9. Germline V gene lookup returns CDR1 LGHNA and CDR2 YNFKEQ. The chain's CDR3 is CASSFPGLAGESSYEQYF. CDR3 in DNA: TGTGCCAGCAGCTTCCCGGGACTAGCGGGGGAGAGCTCCTACGAGCAGTACTTC.

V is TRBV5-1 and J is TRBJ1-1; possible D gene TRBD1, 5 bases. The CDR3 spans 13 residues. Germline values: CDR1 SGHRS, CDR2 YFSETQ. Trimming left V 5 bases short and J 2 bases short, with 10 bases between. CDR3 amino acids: CASRPTVNTEAFF. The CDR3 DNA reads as TGCGCCAGCAGACCGACAGTTAACACTGAAGCTTTCTTT. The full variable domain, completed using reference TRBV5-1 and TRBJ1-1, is KAGVTQTPRYLIKTRGQQVTLSCSPISGHRSVSWYQQTPGQGLQFLFEYFSETQRNKGNFPGRFSGRQFSNSRSEMNVSTLELGDSALYLCASRPTVNTEAFFGQGTRLTVV.

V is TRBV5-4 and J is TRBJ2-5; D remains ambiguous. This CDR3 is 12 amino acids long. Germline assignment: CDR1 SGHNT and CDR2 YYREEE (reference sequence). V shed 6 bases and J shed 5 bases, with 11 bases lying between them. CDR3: CASTRVGETQYF. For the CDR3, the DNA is TGTGCCAGCACCCGGGTCGGGGAGACCCAGTACTTC.

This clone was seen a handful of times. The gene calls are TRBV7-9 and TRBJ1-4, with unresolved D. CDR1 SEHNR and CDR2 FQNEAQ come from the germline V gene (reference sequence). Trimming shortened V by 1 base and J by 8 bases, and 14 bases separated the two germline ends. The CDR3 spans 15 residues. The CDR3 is CASSLDWTTGEKLFF. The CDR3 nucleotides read TGTGCCAGCAGCTTAGACTGGACCACGGGGGAAAAACTGTTTTTT.

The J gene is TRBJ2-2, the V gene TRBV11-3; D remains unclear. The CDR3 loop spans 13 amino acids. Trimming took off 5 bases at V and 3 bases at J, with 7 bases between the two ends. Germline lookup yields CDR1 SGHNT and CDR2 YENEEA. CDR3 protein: CASSPRDTGELFF. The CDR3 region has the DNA TGTGCCAGCAGCCCCCGGGACACCGGGGAGCTGTTTTTT.

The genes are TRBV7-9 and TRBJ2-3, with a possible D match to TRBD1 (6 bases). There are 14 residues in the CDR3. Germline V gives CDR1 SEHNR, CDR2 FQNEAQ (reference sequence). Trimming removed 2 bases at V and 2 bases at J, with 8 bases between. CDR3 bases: TGTGCCAGCAGCTTACGGGACAACACAGATACGCAGTATTTT. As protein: CASSLRDNTDTQYF.

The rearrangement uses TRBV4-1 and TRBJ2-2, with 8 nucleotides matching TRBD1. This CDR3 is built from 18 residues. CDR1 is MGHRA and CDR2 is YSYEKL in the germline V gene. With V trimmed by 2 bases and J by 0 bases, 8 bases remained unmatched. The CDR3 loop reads CASSQTTRTGSNTGELFF. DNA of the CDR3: TGCGCCAGCAGCCAAACCACGAGGACAGGGTCGAACACCGGGGAGCTGTTTTTT.

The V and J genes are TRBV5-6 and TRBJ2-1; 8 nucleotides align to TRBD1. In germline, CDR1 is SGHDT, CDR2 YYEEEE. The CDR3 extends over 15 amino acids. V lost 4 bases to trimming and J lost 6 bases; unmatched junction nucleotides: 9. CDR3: CASSIFSGQVNEQFF. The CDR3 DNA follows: TGTGCCAGCAGCATATTCTCGGGACAGGTCAATGAGCAGTTCTTC.

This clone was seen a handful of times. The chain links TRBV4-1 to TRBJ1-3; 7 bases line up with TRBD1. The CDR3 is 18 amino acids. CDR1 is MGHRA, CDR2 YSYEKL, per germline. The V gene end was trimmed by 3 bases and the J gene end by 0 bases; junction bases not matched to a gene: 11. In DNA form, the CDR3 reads TGCGCCAGCAGCCAGCGACCCCTGGACAGGAGCTCTGGAAACACCATATATTTT. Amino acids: CASSQRPLDRSSGNTIYF.